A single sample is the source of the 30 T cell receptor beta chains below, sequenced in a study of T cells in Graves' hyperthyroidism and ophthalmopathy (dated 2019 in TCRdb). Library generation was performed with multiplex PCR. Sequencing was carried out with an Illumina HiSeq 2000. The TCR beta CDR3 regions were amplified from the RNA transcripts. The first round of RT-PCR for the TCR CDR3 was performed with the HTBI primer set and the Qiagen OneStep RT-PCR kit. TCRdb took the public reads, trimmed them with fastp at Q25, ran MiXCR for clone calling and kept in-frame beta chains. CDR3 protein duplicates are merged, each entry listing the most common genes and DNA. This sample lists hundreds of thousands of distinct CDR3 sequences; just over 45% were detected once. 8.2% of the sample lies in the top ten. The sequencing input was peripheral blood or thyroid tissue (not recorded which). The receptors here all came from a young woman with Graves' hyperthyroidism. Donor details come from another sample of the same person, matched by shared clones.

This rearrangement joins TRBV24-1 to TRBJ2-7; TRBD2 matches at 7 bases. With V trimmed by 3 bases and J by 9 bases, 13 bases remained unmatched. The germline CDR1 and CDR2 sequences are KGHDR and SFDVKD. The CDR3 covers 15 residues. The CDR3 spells CATSDRSYRGRGQYF. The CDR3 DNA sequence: TGTGCCACCAGTGATCGAAGTTACCGGGGGAGGGGGCAGTACTTC.

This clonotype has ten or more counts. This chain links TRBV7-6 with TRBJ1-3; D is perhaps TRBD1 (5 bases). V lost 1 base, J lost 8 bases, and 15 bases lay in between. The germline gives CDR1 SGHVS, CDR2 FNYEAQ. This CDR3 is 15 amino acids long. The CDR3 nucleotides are TGTGCCAGCAGCTTAGACGCCTCGCGGGGGGACACCATATATTTT. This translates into CASSLDASRGDTIYF.

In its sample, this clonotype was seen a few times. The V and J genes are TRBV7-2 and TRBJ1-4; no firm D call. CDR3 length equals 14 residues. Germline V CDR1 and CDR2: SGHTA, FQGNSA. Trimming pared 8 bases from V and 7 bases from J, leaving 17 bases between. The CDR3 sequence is CASSIPRRPEKLFF. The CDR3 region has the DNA TGTGCCAGCTCAATCCCCAGGCGTCCTGAAAAACTGTTTTTT.

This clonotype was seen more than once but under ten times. The DNA for the CDR3 is TGTGCCAGCAGCCCGGACACAAGGCCCACCTACGAGCAGTACTTC. Its translation: CASSPDTRPTYEQYF. The V call is TRBV7-9, the J call TRBJ2-7; D perhaps matches TRBD1 (5 bases). The CDR3 runs to 15 residues. CDR1 and CDR2 from the germline V gene are SEHNR and FQNEAQ (reference sequence). V lost 5 bases and J lost 2, with 16 bases in between.

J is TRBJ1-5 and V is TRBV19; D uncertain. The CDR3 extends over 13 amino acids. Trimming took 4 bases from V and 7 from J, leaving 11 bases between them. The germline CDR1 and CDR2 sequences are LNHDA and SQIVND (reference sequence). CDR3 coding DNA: TGTGCCAGTAGTACACGGTTGGGGCAGCCCCAGCATTTT. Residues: CASSTRLGQPQHF.

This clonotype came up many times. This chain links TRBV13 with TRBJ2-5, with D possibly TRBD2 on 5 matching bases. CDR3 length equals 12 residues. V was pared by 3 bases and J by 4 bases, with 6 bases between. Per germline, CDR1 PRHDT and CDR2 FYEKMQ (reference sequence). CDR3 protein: CASSFSGETQYF. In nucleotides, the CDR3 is TGTGCCAGCAGCTTCAGCGGAGAGACCCAGTACTTC.

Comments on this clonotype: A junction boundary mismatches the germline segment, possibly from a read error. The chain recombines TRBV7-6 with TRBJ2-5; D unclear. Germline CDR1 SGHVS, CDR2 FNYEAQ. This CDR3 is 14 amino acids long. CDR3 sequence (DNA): TGTGCCGGCAGCTCCCTTAGGGCCCAAGAGACCCAGTACTTC. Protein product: CAGSSLRAQETQYF.

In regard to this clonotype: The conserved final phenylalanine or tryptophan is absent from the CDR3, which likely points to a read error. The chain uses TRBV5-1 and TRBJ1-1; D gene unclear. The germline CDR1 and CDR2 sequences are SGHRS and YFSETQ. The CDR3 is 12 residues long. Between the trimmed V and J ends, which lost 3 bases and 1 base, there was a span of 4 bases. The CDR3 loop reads CASSWGNTEAFL. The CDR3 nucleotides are TGCGCCAGCAGCTGGGGGAACACTGAAGCTTTCCTT.

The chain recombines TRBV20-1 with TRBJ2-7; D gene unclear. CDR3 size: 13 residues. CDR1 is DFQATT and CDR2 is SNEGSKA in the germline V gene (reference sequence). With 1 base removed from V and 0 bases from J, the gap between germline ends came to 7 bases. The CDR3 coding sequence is TGCAGTGCTAGAGGGCTGAACTCCTACGAGCAGTACTTC. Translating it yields CSARGLNSYEQYF.

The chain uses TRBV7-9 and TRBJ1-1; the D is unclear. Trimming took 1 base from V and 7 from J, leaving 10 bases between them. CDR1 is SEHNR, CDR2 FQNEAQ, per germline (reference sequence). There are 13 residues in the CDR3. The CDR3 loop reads CASSLELGVEAFF. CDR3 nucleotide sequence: TGTGCCAGCAGCTTAGAGCTGGGAGTTGAAGCTTTCTTT.

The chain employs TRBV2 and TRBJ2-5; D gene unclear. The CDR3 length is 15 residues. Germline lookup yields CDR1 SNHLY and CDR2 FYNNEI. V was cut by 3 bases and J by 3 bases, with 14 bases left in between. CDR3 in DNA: TGTGCCAGCAGTGAGTGGCCGGCGTCAGAAGAGACCCAGTACTTC. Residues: CASSEWPASEETQYF. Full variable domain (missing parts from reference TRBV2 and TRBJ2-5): EPEVTQTPSHQVTQMGQEVILRCVPISNHLYFYWYRQILGQKVEFLVSFYNNEISEKSEIFDDQFSVERPDGSNFTLKIRSTKLEDSAMYFCASSEWPASEETQYFGPGTRLLVL.

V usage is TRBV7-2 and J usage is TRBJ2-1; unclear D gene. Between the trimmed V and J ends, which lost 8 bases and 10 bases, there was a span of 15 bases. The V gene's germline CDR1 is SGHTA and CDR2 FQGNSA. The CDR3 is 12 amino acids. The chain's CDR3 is CASLTQATEQFF. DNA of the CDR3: TGTGCCAGCCTCACCCAGGCCACAGAGCAGTTCTTC. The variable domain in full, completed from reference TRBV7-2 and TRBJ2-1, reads GAGVSQSPSNKVTEKGKDVELRCDPISGHTALYWYRQSLGQGLEFLIYFQGNSAPDKSGLPSDRFSAERTGGSVSTLTIQRTQQEDSAVYLCASLTQATEQFFGPGTRLTVL.

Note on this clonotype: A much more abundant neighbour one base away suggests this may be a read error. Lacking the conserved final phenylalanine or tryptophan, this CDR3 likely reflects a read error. CDR3 amino acids: CSVGQPQHL. DNA for the CDR3: TGCAGCGTTGGACAGCCCCAGCATCTT. The chain links TRBV29-1 to TRBJ1-5; the D is unclear. With 4 bases removed from V and 7 bases from J, the gap between germline ends came to 2 bases. CDR1 and CDR2 (germline): SQVTM, ANQGSEA. This CDR3 spans 9 amino acids.

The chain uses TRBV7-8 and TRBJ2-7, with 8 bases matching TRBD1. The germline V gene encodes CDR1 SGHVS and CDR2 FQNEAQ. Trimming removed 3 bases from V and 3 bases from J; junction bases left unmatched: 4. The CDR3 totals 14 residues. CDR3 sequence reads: CASSLDRVFYEQYF. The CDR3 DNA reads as TGTGCCAGCAGCTTGGACAGGGTCTTCTACGAGCAGTACTTC. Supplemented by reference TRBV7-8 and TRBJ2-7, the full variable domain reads GAGVSQSPRYKVAKRGQDVALRCDPISGHVSLFWYQQALGQGPEFLTYFQNEAQLDKSGLPSDRFFAERPEGSVSTLKIQRTQQEDSAVYLCASSLDRVFYEQYFGPGTRLTVT.

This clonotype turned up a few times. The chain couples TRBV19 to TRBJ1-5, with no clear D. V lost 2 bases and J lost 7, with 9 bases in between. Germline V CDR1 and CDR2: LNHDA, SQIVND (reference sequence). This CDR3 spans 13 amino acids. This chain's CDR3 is CASSIQPVQPQHF. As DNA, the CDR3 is TGTGCCAGTAGTATACAGCCGGTACAGCCCCAGCATTTT.

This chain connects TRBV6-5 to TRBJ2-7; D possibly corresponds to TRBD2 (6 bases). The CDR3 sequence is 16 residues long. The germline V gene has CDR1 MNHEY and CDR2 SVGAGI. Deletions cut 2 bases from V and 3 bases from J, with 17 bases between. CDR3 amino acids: CASSYLKAGNLYEQYF. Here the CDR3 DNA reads TGTGCCAGCAGTTACCTAAAGGCGGGGAACCTCTACGAGCAGTACTTC.

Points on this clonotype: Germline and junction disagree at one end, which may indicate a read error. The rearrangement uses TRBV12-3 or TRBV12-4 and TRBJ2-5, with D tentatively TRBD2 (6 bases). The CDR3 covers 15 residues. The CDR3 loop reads CASSRRGSDQEAQYF. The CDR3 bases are TGTGCCAGCTCTAGGCGGGGCAGCGACCAAGAGGCCCAGTACTTC.

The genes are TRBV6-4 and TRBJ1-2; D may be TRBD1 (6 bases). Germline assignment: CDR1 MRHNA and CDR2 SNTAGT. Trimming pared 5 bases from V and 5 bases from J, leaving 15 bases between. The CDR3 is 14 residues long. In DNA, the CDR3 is TGTGCCAGCAGTACCCGAGGGGGGCGATATGGCTACACCTTC. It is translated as CASSTRGGRYGYTF.

The DNA for the CDR3 is TGTGCCACCAGCAGAGATGGGAGGGAAGGCTACACCTTC. This sequence encodes CATSRDGREGYTF. The J gene is TRBJ1-2, the V gene TRBV15; no clear D gene. V lost 0 bases, J lost 8 bases, and 10 bases lay in between. CDR1 is LNHNV, CDR2 YYDKDF, per germline (reference sequence). The CDR3 loop spans 13 amino acids.

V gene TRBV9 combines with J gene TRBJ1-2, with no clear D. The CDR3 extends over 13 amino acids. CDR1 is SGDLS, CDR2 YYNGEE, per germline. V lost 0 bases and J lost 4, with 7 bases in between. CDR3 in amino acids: CASSVEQIYGYTF. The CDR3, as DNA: TGTGCCAGCAGCGTAGAACAGATCTATGGCTACACCTTC.

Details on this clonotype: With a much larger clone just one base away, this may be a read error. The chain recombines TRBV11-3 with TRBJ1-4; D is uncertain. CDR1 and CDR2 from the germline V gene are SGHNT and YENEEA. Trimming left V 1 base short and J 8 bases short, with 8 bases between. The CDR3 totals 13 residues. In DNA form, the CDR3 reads TGTGCCAGCAGCTTAGTGTTGGAGGAAAAACTGTTTTTT. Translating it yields CASSLVLEEKLFF.

As DNA, the CDR3 is TGTGCCAGCAGTGCTGGGGAAGGGCCCGCAGAGACCCAGTACTTC. As protein: CASSAGEGPAETQYF. The genes are TRBV25-1 and TRBJ2-5, with D unresolved. Germline V gives CDR1 MGHDK, CDR2 SYGVNS. The V gene lost 4 bases and the J gene lost 4 bases, with 16 bases spanning the gap. This CDR3 is built from 15 residues.

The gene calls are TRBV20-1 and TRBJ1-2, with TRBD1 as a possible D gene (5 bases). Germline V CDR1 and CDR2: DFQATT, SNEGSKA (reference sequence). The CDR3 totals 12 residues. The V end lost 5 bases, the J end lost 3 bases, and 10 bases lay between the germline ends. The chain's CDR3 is CSAPSGHYGYTF. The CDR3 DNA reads TGCAGTGCTCCCTCGGGACACTATGGCTACACCTTC.

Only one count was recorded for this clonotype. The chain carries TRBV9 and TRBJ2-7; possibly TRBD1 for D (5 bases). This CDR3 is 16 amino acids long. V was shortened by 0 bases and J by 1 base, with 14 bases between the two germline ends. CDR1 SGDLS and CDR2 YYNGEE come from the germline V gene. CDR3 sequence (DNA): TGTGCCAGCAGCGTAGCCGCTGGGGCAAATTCCTACGAGCAGTACTTC. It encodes CASSVAAGANSYEQYF.

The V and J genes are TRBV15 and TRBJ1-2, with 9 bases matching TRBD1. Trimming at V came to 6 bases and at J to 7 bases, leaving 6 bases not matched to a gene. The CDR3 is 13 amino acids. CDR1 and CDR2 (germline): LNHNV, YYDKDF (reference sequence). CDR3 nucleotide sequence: TGTGCCACCAGAGGACAGGGGACCGTTGGCTACACCTTC. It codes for CATRGQGTVGYTF. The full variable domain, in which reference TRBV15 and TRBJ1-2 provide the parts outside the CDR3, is DAMVIQNPRYQVTQFGKPVTLSCSQTLNHNVMYWYQQKSSQAPKLLFHYYDKDFNNEADTPDNFQSRRPNTSFCFLDIRSPGLGDTAMYLCATRGQGTVGYTFGSGTRLTVV.

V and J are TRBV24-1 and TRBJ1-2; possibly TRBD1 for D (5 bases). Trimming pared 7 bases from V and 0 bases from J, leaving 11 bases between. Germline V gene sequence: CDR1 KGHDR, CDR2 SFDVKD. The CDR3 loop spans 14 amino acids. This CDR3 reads CATSPPGANYGYTF. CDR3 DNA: TGTGCCACCAGCCCCCCGGGGGCTAACTATGGCTACACCTTC.

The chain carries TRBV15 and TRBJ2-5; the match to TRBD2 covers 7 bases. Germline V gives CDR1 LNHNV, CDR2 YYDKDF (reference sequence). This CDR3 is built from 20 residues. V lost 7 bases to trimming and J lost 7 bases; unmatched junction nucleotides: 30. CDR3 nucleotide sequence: TGTGCCACCAAGTTCGGTGGGAGGGCGAACACCGGGGAGCTGTTTCTGACCCAGTACTTC. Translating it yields CATKFGGRANTGELFLTQYF.

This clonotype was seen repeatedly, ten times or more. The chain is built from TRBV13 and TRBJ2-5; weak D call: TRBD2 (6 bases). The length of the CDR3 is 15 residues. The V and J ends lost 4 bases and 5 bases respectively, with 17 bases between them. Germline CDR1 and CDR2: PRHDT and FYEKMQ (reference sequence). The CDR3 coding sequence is TGTGCCAGCAGCTACGTCCGGGACTCCATGGAGACCCAGTACTTC. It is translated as CASSYVRDSMETQYF.

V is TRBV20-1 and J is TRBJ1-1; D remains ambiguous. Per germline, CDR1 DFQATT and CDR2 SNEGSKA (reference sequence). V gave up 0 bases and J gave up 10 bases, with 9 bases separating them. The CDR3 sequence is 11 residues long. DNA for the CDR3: TGCAGTGCTAGAGATTACGGGTCAGCTTTCTTT. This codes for CSARDYGSAFF.

CDR3 coding DNA: TGCAGTGCTAGAGGCTTTCTCTCTAGCGGGAACGAGCAGTACTTC. Its translation is CSARGFLSSGNEQYF. The chain joins TRBV20-1 to TRBJ2-7; 9 nucleotides align to TRBD2. The CDR3 length is 15 residues. Germline V CDR1 and CDR2: DFQATT, SNEGSKA (reference sequence). V shed 1 base and J 5 bases; nucleotides not matched to a gene: 9.